The clone carrying this TCR beta chain was observed a few times. This sample is part of a study of blood T cells in healthy people across ages. V dropped 6 bases and J dropped 11; count of bases not matched to a gene: 12. In germline, CDR1 is SQVTM, CDR2 ANQGSEA. The CDR3 has 13 residues. It was with a sample-barcoded 5' primer and a J-beta primer mix that a second PCR of about 6 to 11 cycles was run. TCRdb used MiXCR to reprocess the 5' RACE reads, holding one entry per CDR3 protein. The table lists some 920,000 distinct CDR3 sequences, approximately 50% of them singletons. The chain recombines TRBV29-1 with TRBJ2-5; TRBD2 matches at 10 bases. The TCR comes from a woman aged 55-69 years in good health. Sequenced sample: blood. The CDR3 loop is CSVRTSGRDVQYF. The CDR3 DNA is TGCAGCGTCCGGACAAGCGGGAGGGATGTGCAGTACTTC.